This T cell receptor beta chain was obtained from a study of cytomegalovirus exposure and HLA in healthy donors. The overall study: Within an early data release were roughly 90 million unique TCRs drawn from HLA-typed donors.

This clone was seen just once. Its antigen is unidentified. The PCR contained 60 Vbeta and 13 Jbeta primers. Sequenced by immunoSEQ multiplex PCR; TCRdb stores in-frame clones only, minus some. The sample carries roughly 97,000 clones, around 79% recorded once. Findings of the study overall: According to a later analysis, most TCR beta chains associated with CMV appeared HLA-restricted.

The V gene end was trimmed by 0 bases and the J gene end by 2 bases; junction bases not matched to a gene: 16. The CDR3 has 19 amino acids. The germline gives CDR1 SGHNT, CDR2 YYREEE (reference sequence). The clonotype was recovered from a man aged 55-75 years in good health and CMV-seropositive. The chain employs TRBV5-4 and TRBJ1-2; 7 bases match TRBD1. Source material: PBMCs. The CDR3 region is CASSLAPLLDRDLNYGYTF. The DNA of the CDR3 is TGTGCCAGCAGCTTGGCCCCCTTACTAGACAGGGATTTAAACTATGGCTACACCTTC. The complete variable domain, with remaining parts taken from reference TRBV5-4 and TRBJ1-2, reads ETGVTQSPTHLIKTRGQQVTLRCSSQSGHNTVSWYQQALGQGPQFIFQYYREEENGRGNFPPRFSGLQFPNYSSELNVNALELDDSALYLCASSLAPLLDRDLNYGYTFGSGTRLTVV.